This T cell receptor beta chain was recovered during a study of radiotherapy plus CTLA-4 blockade in lung cancer. Background on the study: In 18% of patients, objective responses were seen; 30% to 35% had disease control. Study-level findings and limits: Once radiotherapy plus ipilimumab had been given, TCR clones derived from tumor expanded in blood. Reports state that early shifts in blood T cell clones, with interferon-beta, best predicted response.

Libraries were prepared by immunoSEQ multiplex PCR; TCRdb keeps only in-frame clonotypes and omits some of them. The sample has over 85,000 clones, about 91% seen once; the top ten hold 4.5% to 5%. This CDR3 is built from 16 residues. V was shortened by 4 bases and J by 2 bases, with 17 bases between the two germline ends. CDR1 SGHNT and CDR2 YYREEE come from the germline V gene (reference sequence). Comments on this clone: Its antigen is unknown.

The rearrangement uses TRBV5-4 and TRBJ2-3; maybe TRBD2 (6 bases). Here the sequenced sample was peripheral blood, taken from a patient treated with radiotherapy plus ipilimumab. This sequence was found in a human donor with non-small cell lung cancer that progressed on radiotherapy plus ipilimumab. In nucleotides, the CDR3 is TGTGCCAGCAGCCTCACGGCCTCTAGCGCCACAGATACGCAGTATTTT. Translation gives CASSLTASSATDTQYF.